This T cell receptor beta chain was sequenced during a study of T cells in Graves' hyperthyroidism and ophthalmopathy. Study-wide context: Peripheral blood was secured at the point of initial diagnosis, before any treatment. Overall study findings and caveats: Most thyroid-expanded clonotypes above 0.001 were also found in blood.

Germline V gives CDR1 DFQATT, CDR2 SNEGSKA (reference sequence). This CDR3 is built from 14 residues. V lost 3 bases to trimming and J lost 7 bases; unmatched junction nucleotides: 10. RNA transcripts yielded amplified TCR beta CDR3 regions. HTBI primers were employed in a first-round RT-PCR of the TCR CDR3. TCRdb ran MiXCR on the multiplex PCR reads and lists one entry per CDR3 protein. This sample has 300,000 to 350,000 distinct CDR3 sequences; about 20% occur once, and the top ten carry approximately 49%. As concerns this clonotype: The antigen remains undetermined.

Criteria for exclusion of patients were uncontrolled infection, other autoimmune disease, pregnancy or lactation. The TCR sequence derives from a woman aged 45-59 years with Graves' hyperthyroidism. Material: blood. The chain uses TRBV20-1 and TRBJ1-2; 8 bases fit TRBD1. In DNA form, the CDR3 reads TGCAGTGCTAGGACAGGGGTTGGATCGGGTGGCTACACCTTC. It specifies CSARTGVGSGGYTF.